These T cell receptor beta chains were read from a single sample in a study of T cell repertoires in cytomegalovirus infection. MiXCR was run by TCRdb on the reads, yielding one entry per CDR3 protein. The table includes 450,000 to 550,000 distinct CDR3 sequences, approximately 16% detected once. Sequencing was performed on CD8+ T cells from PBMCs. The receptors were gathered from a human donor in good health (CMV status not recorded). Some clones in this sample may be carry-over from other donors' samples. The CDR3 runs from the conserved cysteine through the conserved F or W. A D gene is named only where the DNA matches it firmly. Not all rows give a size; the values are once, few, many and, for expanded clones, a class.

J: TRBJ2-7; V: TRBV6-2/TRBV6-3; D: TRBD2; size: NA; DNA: TGTGCCAGCAGTAGGACTGGCGGGAGGGCCTACGAGCAGTACTTC; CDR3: CASSRTGGRAYEQYF
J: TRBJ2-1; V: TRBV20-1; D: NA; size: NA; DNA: TGCAGTGCTAGCGCCCGGGCCCTCTCCAATGAGCAGTTCTTC; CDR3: CSASARALSNEQFF
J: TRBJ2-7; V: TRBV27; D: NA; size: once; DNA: TGTGCCAGCAGTTTAGGGATGGGGGAAGTTGGGCAGTACTTC; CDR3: CASSLGMGEVGQYF
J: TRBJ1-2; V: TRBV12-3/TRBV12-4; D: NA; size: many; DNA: TGTGCCAGCAGTTTCTGGGTAGGAGGGGGGCAAGGCTACACCTTC; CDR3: CASSFWVGGGQGYTF
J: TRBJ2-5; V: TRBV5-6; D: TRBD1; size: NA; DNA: TGTGCCAGCAGCTGGGTGGACAGGGGCCAACCGATTCACCAAGAGACCCAGTACTTC; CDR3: CASSWVDRGQPIHQETQYF
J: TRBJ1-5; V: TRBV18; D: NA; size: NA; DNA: TGTGCCAGCTCACCACCAACCCGAAATCAGCCCCAGCATTTT; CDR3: CASSPPTRNQPQHF
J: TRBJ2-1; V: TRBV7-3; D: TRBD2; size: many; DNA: TGTGCCAGCAGCCTTCCGGGACTAGGCAATGAGCAGTTCTTC; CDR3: CASSLPGLGNEQFF
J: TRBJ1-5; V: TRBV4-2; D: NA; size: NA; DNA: TGTGCCAGCAGCCAAGGGTCGAGACAGGCTTTTGAGCCCCAGCATTTT; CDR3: CASSQGSRQAFEPQHF
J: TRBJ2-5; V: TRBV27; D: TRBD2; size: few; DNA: TGTGCCAGCACTCGTTTTAGCGGGTTAACAGAGACCCAGTACTTC; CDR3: CASTRFSGLTETQYF
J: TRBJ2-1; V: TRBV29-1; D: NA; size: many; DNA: TGCAGCGTTGAAGCCCCCAGGAAGACCTACAATGAGCAGTTCTTC; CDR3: CSVEAPRKTYNEQFF
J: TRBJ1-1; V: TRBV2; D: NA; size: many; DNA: TGTGCCAGCTACGGGCGGACAGCCATGAACACTGAAGCTTTCTTT; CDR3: CASYGRTAMNTEAFF
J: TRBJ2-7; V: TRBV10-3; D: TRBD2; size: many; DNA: TGTGCCATCAGTTTGACGCGGGAGGACTACGAGCAGTACTTC; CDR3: CAISLTREDYEQYF
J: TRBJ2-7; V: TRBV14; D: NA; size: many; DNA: TGTGCCAGCAGAAAGGGCAGGAGCTCCTACGAGCAGTACTTC; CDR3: CASRKGRSSYEQYF
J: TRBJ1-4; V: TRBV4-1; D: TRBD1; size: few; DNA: TGCGCCAGCAGCCAGAGCCCCGGGACAGGGTATGAAAAACTGTTTTTT; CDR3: CASSQSPGTGYEKLFF
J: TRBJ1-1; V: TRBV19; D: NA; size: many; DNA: TGTGCCAGTTTTGACCCTGACGTGAACACTGAAGCTTTCTTT; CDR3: CASFDPDVNTEAFF
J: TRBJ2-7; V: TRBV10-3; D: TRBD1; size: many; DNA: TGTGCCAGCCGGGACAGGGTCGACGAGCAGTACTTC; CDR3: CASRDRVDEQYF
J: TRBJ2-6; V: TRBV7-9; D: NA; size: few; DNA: TGTGCCAGCAGCTTACCGGGGGTGGACGCCAACGTCCTGACTTTC; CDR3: CASSLPGVDANVLTF
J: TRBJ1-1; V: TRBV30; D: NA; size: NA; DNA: TGTGCCTGGACCCTGAACACTGAAGCTTTCTTT; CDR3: CAWTLNTEAFF
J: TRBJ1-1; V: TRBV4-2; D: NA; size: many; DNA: TGTGCCAGCAGCCAAGATATTGGCAACACTGAAGCTTTCTTT; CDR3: CASSQDIGNTEAFF
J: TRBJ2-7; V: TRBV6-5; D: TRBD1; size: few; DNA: TGTGCCAGCAGTTACTCGAGAGGGGGCTTTTACGAGCAGTACTTC; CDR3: CASSYSRGGFYEQYF
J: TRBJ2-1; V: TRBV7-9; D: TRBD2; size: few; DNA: TGTGCCAGCAGCCCTGGACTAGCGGGGCTGGAGGGGGAGCAGTTCTTC; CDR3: CASSPGLAGLEGEQFF
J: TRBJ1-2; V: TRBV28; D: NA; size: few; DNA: TGTGCCAGCAGATCCCGGGACCAGAAGGGCTACACCTTC; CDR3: CASRSRDQKGYTF
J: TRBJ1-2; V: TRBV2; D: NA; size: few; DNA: TGTGCCAGCAGGAAGGGTCCGCAAGGCTACACCTTC; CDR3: CASRKGPQGYTF
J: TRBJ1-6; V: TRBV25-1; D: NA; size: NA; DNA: TGTGCCAGCAGTGAAGCTGGAGGGTCGAATTCACCCCTCCACTTT; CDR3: CASSEAGGSNSPLHF
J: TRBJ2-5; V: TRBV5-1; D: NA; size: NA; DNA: TGCGCCAGCAGTTTCCTCCAGGAGAATCAAAAAGAGACCCAGTACTTC; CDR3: CASSFLQENQKETQYF
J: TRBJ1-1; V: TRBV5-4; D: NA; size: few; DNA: TGTGCCAGCAGGAGAGAGGGGGACACTGAAGCTTTCTTT; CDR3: CASRREGDTEAFF
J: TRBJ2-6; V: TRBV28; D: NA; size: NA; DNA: TGTGCCAGCAGGGACACCCGCTCTGGGGCCAACGTCCTGACTTTC; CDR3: CASRDTRSGANVLTF
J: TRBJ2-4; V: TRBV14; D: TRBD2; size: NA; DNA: TGTGCCAGCAGCCGACGGACTAGCGGAGCCAAAAACATTCAGTACTTC; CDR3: CASSRRTSGAKNIQYF
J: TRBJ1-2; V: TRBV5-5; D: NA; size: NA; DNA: TGTGCCAGCAGCTTGGCCCGTTGGGAGGGTACTGGCTACACCTTC; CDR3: CASSLARWEGTGYTF